This entry lists 29 T cell receptor beta chains sequenced from one sample in a study of OX40 agonist ivuxolimab in advanced cancers. Clones were read by immunoSEQ multiplex PCR, and TCRdb kept only the in-frame ones, dropping some. The data show approximately 70,000 clones, roughly nine tenths seen once. Source: CD4+ or CD8+ T cells sorted from blood, taken in a trial of the OX40 agonist ivuxolimab. All receptors come from an adult with an advanced solid tumor such as melanoma, head and neck, liver or kidney cancer.

V usage is TRBV6-6 and J usage is TRBJ1-4; TRBD1 aligns across 9 bases. CDR1 MNHNY and CDR2 SVGAGI come from the germline V gene (reference sequence). V dropped 6 bases and J dropped 7; count of bases not matched to a gene: 9. This CDR3 comprises 15 residues. Written as DNA, the CDR3 is TGTGCCAGCAGCCTCAGAAGGGACAGGGTTGAAAAACTGTTTTTT. Translation: CASSLRRDRVEKLFF.

This clone has a single count. The chain carries TRBV19 and TRBJ2-3; 8 bases are shared with TRBD2. V was clipped by 7 bases and J by 1 base; unmatched bases: 7. This CDR3 spans 15 amino acids. Germline values: CDR1 LNHDA, CDR2 SQIVND (reference sequence). Here the CDR3 DNA reads TGTGCCAGTACGACCCTAGCGGGCCGCACAGATACGCAGTATTTT. Protein: CASTTLAGRTDTQYF.

This clone was picked up one time. This sequence joins TRBV7-9 and TRBJ1-1, with D unclear. The germline V gene has CDR1 SEHNR and CDR2 FQNEAQ (reference sequence). Between the trimmed V and J ends, which lost 1 base and 9 bases, there was a span of 6 bases. The CDR3 has 11 residues. The CDR3 region is CASSLGGKAFF. Here the CDR3 DNA reads TGTGCCAGCAGCTTAGGAGGGAAAGCTTTCTTT.

The chain couples TRBV6-1 to TRBJ1-5, with 7 positions matching TRBD1. The CDR3 runs to 15 residues. Trimming removed 6 bases from V and 0 bases from J; junction bases left unmatched: 5. CDR1 and CDR2 (germline): MNHNS, SASEGT. In nucleotides, the CDR3 is TGTGCCAGCAGATTACAGGGGTATAGCAATCAGCCCCAGCATTTT. It codes for CASRLQGYSNQPQHF.

The chain couples TRBV6-6 to TRBJ2-1, with 8 bases matching TRBD2. V dropped 2 bases and J dropped 9; count of bases not matched to a gene: 9. Germline CDR1 reads MNHNY; CDR2 reads SVGAGI (reference sequence). The CDR3 has 15 amino acids. The CDR3 loop is CASSYPGGAVSEQFF. CDR3 DNA sequence: TGTGCCAGCAGTTACCCCGGGGGGGCGGTAAGTGAGCAGTTCTTC.

V is TRBV2 and J is TRBJ2-2, with 10 bases aligning to TRBD2. This CDR3 region has 15 residues. In germline, CDR1 is SNHLY, CDR2 FYNNEI. V lost 8 bases and J lost 7; bases outside the gene matches: 10. CDR3 DNA: TGTGCCAGCCTACGGACTAGCGGAGGGAACGGGGAGCTGTTTTTT. It is translated as CASLRTSGGNGELFF.

CDR3 in amino acids: CASTRQGYTDTQYF. The CDR3 DNA is TGTGCCAGCACCAGACAGGGCTACACAGATACGCAGTATTTT. The chain combines TRBV6-4 with TRBJ2-3; 7 bases map to TRBD1. After removal of 7 bases from V and 2 bases from J, the junction contained 6 bases not matched to a gene. Germline CDR1 is MRHNA and CDR2 is SNTAGT. The CDR3 sequence is 14 residues long.

V is TRBV10-3 and J is TRBJ1-3, with D tentatively TRBD1 (6 bases). The CDR3 runs to 16 residues. Germline CDR1 ENHRY, CDR2 SYGVKD. Trimming removed 0 bases at V and 0 bases at J, with 9 bases between. The CDR3 protein is CAISESGGYSGNTIYF. CDR3 coding DNA: TGTGCCATCAGTGAGTCGGGGGGCTACTCTGGAAACACCATATATTTT.

The chain has TRBV10-3 and TRBJ2-2, with D perhaps TRBD1 (5 bases). Trimming took off 2 bases at V and 7 bases at J, with 5 bases between the two ends. The germline V gene has CDR1 ENHRY and CDR2 SYGVKD. This CDR3 has 12 residues. CDR3 protein: CAISEQGGELFF. CDR3 nucleotide sequence: TGTGCCATCAGTGAGCAGGGCGGGGAGCTGTTTTTT.

The chain carries TRBV7-9 and TRBJ2-3; 10 bases map to TRBD2. The CDR3 length is 14 residues. Trimming took 5 bases from V and 4 from J; bases not matched to a gene: 3. Germline V CDR1 and CDR2: SEHNR, FQNEAQ (reference sequence). DNA for the CDR3: TGTGCCAGCAGCCCCGGACTAGCGGCAGATACGCAGTATTTT. Amino acids: CASSPGLAADTQYF.

The V gene is TRBV7-2, the J gene TRBJ2-7, with 7 bases matching TRBD1. Germline lookup yields CDR1 SGHTA and CDR2 FQGNSA. The CDR3 extends over 15 amino acids. V dropped 5 bases and J dropped 2; count of bases not matched to a gene: 9. The CDR3 spells CASSPLPGQTYEQYF. In DNA form, the CDR3 reads TGTGCCAGCAGCCCCCTCCCGGGACAGACCTACGAGCAGTACTTC.

This chain uses TRBV21-1 with TRBJ1-1; the table names TRBD1, a call not compared with the DNA. TRBV21-1 is a recognized pseudogene. This CDR3 contains 13 residues. CDR3 nucleotides: TGTGCCAGCAGCCCCTCAGGGGGCACTGAAGCTTTCTTT. This encodes CASSPSGGTEAFF.

This rearrangement joins TRBV28 to TRBJ2-5; 8 bases are a match to TRBD2. The J call may be faulty, since TRBJ2-7 better matches the DNA end. The CDR3 spans 13 residues. Germline loops: CDR1 MDHEN, CDR2 SYDVKM. The CDR3 reads CASRGTSSYEQYF. For the CDR3, the DNA is TGTGCCAGCAGAGGGACTAGCTCCTACGAGCAGTACTTC.

The V call is TRBV7-2, the J call TRBJ2-5; possibly TRBD1 for D (5 bases). Germline loops: CDR1 SGHTA, CDR2 FQGNSA. V lost 5 bases and J lost 2, with 24 bases in between. This CDR3 comprises 18 residues. In nucleotides, the CDR3 is TGTGCCAGCAGCCGCTCGACAGTAAACTCCATAGGACAAGAGACCCAGTACTTC. Translating gives CASSRSTVNSIGQETQYF.

The CDR3 DNA reads TGTGCCAGCAGCTTAAGGGGGACTGGGCCTGGTTGGGGCTACACCTTC. Translated, it gives CASSLRGTGPGWGYTF. The chain uses TRBV7-9 and TRBJ1-2; tentative D call: TRBD1 (6 bases). V was pared by 2 bases and J by 8 bases, with 21 bases between. The CDR3 is made up of 16 amino acids. Germline V gene lookup returns CDR1 SEHNR and CDR2 FQNEAQ (reference sequence).

This chain connects TRBV9 to TRBJ2-2; TRBD1 agrees at 11 bases. Germline V gene data show CDR1 as SGDLS and CDR2 as YYNGEE. Unmatched junction bases numbered 3, after V lost 2 bases and J lost 3 bases. This CDR3 spans 16 amino acids. DNA of the CDR3: TGTGCCAGCAGCGTGGACAGGGGGCGCGACACCGGGGAGCTGTTTTTT. It codes for CASSVDRGRDTGELFF.

The V and J genes are TRBV2 and TRBJ1-5; D is uncertain. Per germline, CDR1 SNHLY and CDR2 FYNNEI. V lost 5 bases to trimming and J lost 3 bases, with 8 bases between them. The CDR3 loop spans 13 amino acids. For the CDR3, the DNA is TGTGCCAGCAGTTGGGTGGTCAATCAGCCCCAGCATTTT. This translates into CASSWVVNQPQHF. Variable domain in full (rest from reference TRBV2 and TRBJ1-5): EPEVTQTPSHQVTQMGQEVILRCVPISNHLYFYWYRQILGQKVEFLVSFYNNEISEKSEIFDDQFSVERPDGSNFTLKIRSTKLEDSAMYFCASSWVVNQPQHFGDGTRLSIL.

V gene TRBV11-3 combines with J gene TRBJ2-5; D is uncertain. The CDR3 consists of 12 residues. Germline assignment: CDR1 SGHNT and CDR2 YENEEA. V gave up 0 bases and J gave up 5 bases, with 4 bases separating them. The CDR3 nucleotides read TGTGCCAGCAGCTTAGATCAGGAGACCCAGTACTTC. It is translated as CASSLDQETQYF.

The CDR3 nucleotides read TGTGCCAGCAGCCGAGGGGGGCAGGGTATTTACAATGAGCAGTTCTTC. It codes for CASSRGGQGIYNEQFF. The rearrangement uses TRBV5-6 and TRBJ2-1; D is possibly TRBD1 or TRBD2 (6 bases each). The CDR3 is 16 amino acids. V shed 4 bases and J shed 4 bases, with 18 bases lying between them. Germline CDR1 SGHDT, CDR2 YYEEEE.

In DNA form, the CDR3 reads TGCGCCAGCAGCCAAGGAAATGGCAGAGGCTATGGCTACACCTTC. This codes for CASSQGNGRGYGYTF. The chain uses TRBV4-1 and TRBJ1-2; D not resolved. The CDR3 is 15 residues long. Trimming cost V 1 base and J 4 bases, with 13 bases left between them. Looked up from germline, CDR1 is MGHRA and CDR2 is YSYEKL.

This clone was recorded once. V is TRBV19 and J is TRBJ2-1; D call uncertain. Trimming removed 0 bases from V and 7 bases from J, with 13 bases in between. This CDR3 contains 15 residues. CDR1 and CDR2 from the germline V gene are LNHDA and SQIVND (reference sequence). Written as DNA, the CDR3 is TGTGCCAGTAGTATAGAGTACGCCCAATGGAATGAGCAGTTCTTC. Translated, it gives CASSIEYAQWNEQFF.

The chain couples TRBV11-3 to TRBJ2-1, with D perhaps TRBD2 (7 bases). The CDR3 length is 16 residues. The ends were cut back, 5 bases at V and 6 bases at J, with 20 bases in the middle. CDR1 and CDR2 from the germline V gene are SGHNT and YENEEA. The CDR3 region is CASSGPGPRGPNEQFF. The CDR3 DNA reads TGTGCCAGCAGCGGACCGGGCCCGCGGGGGCCCAATGAGCAGTTCTTC.

The V gene is TRBV19, the J gene TRBJ1-5; D might be TRBD1 (5 bases). Germline lookup yields CDR1 LNHDA and CDR2 SQIVND (reference sequence). V was shortened by 8 bases and J by 7 bases, with 18 bases between the two germline ends. This CDR3 is 14 amino acids long. The CDR3 is CASRLRGGNQPQHF. CDR3 in DNA: TGTGCCAGTCGGCTACGGGGGGGAAACCAGCCCCAGCATTTT. Full variable domain (rest looked up from reference TRBV19 and TRBJ1-5): DGGITQSPKYLFRKEGQNVTLSCEQNLNHDAMYWYRQDPGQGLRLIYYSQIVNDFQKGDIAEGYSVSREKKESFPLTVTSAQKNPTAFYLCASRLRGGNQPQHFGDGTRLSIL.

The chain combines TRBV19 with TRBJ2-1; D possibly matches TRBD1 or TRBD2 (8 bases each). CDR1 and CDR2 from the germline V gene are LNHDA and SQIVND (reference sequence). CDR3 length: 17 residues. The V gene lost 6 bases and the J gene lost 7 bases, with 25 bases spanning the gap. DNA of the CDR3: TGTGCCAGTAGCACAGGGGGGGGGACTAGGATGGTGAATGAGCAGTTCTTC. It translates to CASSTGGGTRMVNEQFF.

V usage is TRBV7-2 and J usage is TRBJ2-2; TRBD1 is a possible D gene (6 bases). This CDR3 spans 13 amino acids. Germline V gene sequence: CDR1 SGHTA, CDR2 FQGNSA. The V gene lost 5 bases and the J gene lost 6 bases, with 10 bases spanning the gap. CDR3 loop: CASSLQGSGELFF. As DNA, the CDR3 is TGTGCCAGCAGCCTACAGGGTTCCGGGGAGCTGTTTTTT.

The chain couples TRBV28 to TRBJ1-5, with 10 bases that match TRBD1. J was trimmed by 7 bases and V by 6 bases; bases with no gene match: 12. The germline V gene encodes CDR1 MDHEN and CDR2 SYDVKM. The CDR3 contains 16 residues. The CDR3 sequence: CASSPPGQGRSQPQHF. The CDR3 bases are TGTGCCAGCAGCCCGCCGGGACAGGGGAGATCGCAGCCCCAGCATTTT. The full variable domain, with the rest looked up from reference TRBV28 and TRBJ1-5, is DVKVTQSSRYLVKRTGEKVFLECVQDMDHENMFWYRQDPGLGLRLIYFSYDVKMKEKGDIPEGYSVSREKKERFSLILESASTNQTSMYLCASSPPGQGRSQPQHFGDGTRLSIL.

This chain uses TRBV11-2 with TRBJ2-2; 8 bases are a match to TRBD1. CDR1 and CDR2 (germline): SGHAT, FQNNGV. The CDR3 runs to 15 residues. V lost 5 bases to trimming and J lost 6 bases; unmatched junction nucleotides: 8. CDR3 sequence reads: CASSARTGSAGELFF. Written as DNA, the CDR3 is TGTGCCAGCAGCGCCAGGACAGGGTCGGCCGGGGAGCTGTTTTTT.

Here the CDR3 reads CASSPTSGGARRELFF. CDR3 bases: TGTGCCAGTAGTCCTACTAGCGGGGGGGCTCGCAGGGAGCTGTTTTTT. J is TRBJ2-2 and V is TRBV19; 13 bases align to TRBD2. Looked up from germline, CDR1 is LNHDA and CDR2 is SQIVND (reference sequence). V shed 5 bases and J 9 bases; nucleotides not matched to a gene: 9. The CDR3 is made up of 16 amino acids.

This rearrangement joins TRBV15 to TRBJ1-2; no reliable D call. The germline V and J ends were trimmed by 9 bases and 6 bases, with 20 bases remaining between them. The length of the CDR3 is 14 residues. Germline CDR1 is LNHNV and CDR2 is YYDKDF (reference sequence). The CDR3 region has the DNA TGTGCCACACGGACTATGGCGTGGGAAGATGGCTACACCTTC. It translates to CATRTMAWEDGYTF.